The entry below describes one TCR beta chain. The germline V gene encodes CDR1 LNHNV and CDR2 YYDKDF (reference sequence). The CDR3 length is 13 residues. V lost 6 bases, J lost 5 bases, and 3 bases stayed unmatched. The authors amplified TCR beta CDR3 regions, and they did so from RNA transcripts for repertoire sequencing. First-round RT-PCR used HTBI primers; second-round multiplex PCR followed. MiXCR, run by TCRdb on the multiplex PCR reads, gives a single entry per CDR3 protein. The sample shows about 50,000 distinct CDR3 sequences, 45% to 55% of them seen only once. This sample is part of a study of Graves' ophthalmopathy and Graves' hyperthyroidism. Study-wide background: Investigators collected peripheral blood at initial diagnosis, before any treatment was given.

The gene calls are TRBV15 and TRBJ1-4; 7 bases fit TRBD1. This receptor was identified in an adult woman with Graves' ophthalmopathy. Sequencing was carried out using peripheral blood. CDR3 nucleotide sequence: TGTGCCACCAGGGACAGGCGGAATGAAAAACTGTTTTTT. As protein: CATRDRRNEKLFF. The variable domain in full, completed from reference TRBV15 and TRBJ1-4, reads DAMVIQNPRYQVTQFGKPVTLSCSQTLNHNVMYWYQQKSSQAPKLLFHYYDKDFNNEADTPDNFQSRRPNTSFCFLDIRSPGLGDTAMYLCATRDRRNEKLFFGSGTQLSVL.